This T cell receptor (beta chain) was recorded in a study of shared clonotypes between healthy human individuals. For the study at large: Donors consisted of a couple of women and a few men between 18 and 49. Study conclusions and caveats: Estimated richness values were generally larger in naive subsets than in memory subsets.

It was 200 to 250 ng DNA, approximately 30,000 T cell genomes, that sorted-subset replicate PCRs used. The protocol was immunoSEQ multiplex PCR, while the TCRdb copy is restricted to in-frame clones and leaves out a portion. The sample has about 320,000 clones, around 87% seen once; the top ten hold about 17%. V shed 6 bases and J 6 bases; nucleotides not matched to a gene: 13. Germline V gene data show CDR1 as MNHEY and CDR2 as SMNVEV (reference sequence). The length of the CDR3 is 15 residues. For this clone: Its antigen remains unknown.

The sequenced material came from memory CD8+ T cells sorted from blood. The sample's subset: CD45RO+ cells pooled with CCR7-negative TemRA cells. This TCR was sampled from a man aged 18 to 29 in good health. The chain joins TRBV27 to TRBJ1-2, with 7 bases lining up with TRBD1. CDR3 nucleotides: TGTGCCAGCAGCCTTACAGGGGCAGCGCGTGATGGCTACACCTTC. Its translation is CASSLTGAARDGYTF.